The 31 T cell receptor beta chains below all came from one sample that was sequenced in a study of blood T cell repertoires in COVID-19. Assay: immunoSEQ multiplex PCR; the TCRdb copy retains only in-frame clones and omits some. The table includes 300,000 to 400,000 clones, 89% detected once. The sequencing sample was made of peripheral blood. The receptors originated from a woman aged 25-40 years with COVID-19, enrolled during active disease.

The V and J genes are TRBV18 and TRBJ2-2; the D is unclear. Germline-derived CDR1 and CDR2 are KGHSH and LQKENI. V shed 3 bases and J shed 1 base, with 9 bases lying between them. This CDR3 is 15 amino acids long. The CDR3 sequence is CASSPAALNTGELFF. The DNA of the CDR3 is TGTGCCAGCTCACCTGCGGCTTTGAACACCGGGGAGCTGTTTTTT.

The rearrangement links TRBV28 to TRBJ2-2; 8 bases line up with TRBD2. The CDR3 has 16 amino acids. The V segment lost 6 bases and the J segment 2 bases; nucleotides outside the gene matches: 8. Looked up from germline, CDR1 is MDHEN and CDR2 is SYDVKM. The CDR3 spells CASSRASGHNTGELFF. The DNA for the CDR3 is TGTGCCAGCAGCCGGGCTAGCGGGCATAACACCGGGGAGCTGTTTTTT.

J is TRBJ1-6 and V is TRBV5-6, with a weak D call TRBD1 (5 bases). Per the germline V gene, CDR1 is SGHDT and CDR2 is YYEEEE. CDR3 length equals 12 residues. Trimming removed 6 bases at V and 13 bases at J, with 14 bases between. The CDR3 sequence: CASNMNRSPLHF. Written as DNA, the CDR3 is TGTGCCAGCAACATGAACAGGTCTCCCCTCCACTTT. Together with reference TRBV5-6 and TRBJ1-6, the CDR3 gives the full variable domain: DAGVTQSPTHLIKTRGQQVTLRCSPKSGHDTVSWYQQALGQGPQFIFQYYEEEERQRGNFPDRFSGHQFPNYSSELNVNALLLGDSALYLCASNMNRSPLHFGNGTRLTVT.

This chain connects TRBV4-3 to TRBJ2-3; D remains ambiguous. The germline V and J ends were trimmed by 0 bases and 5 bases, with 9 bases remaining between them. Germline V gene lookup returns CDR1 LGHNA and CDR2 YSLEER. The CDR3 is 14 residues long. CDR3 in amino acids: CASSQELRRDTQYF. CDR3 coding DNA: TGCGCCAGCAGCCAAGAACTTAGAAGAGATACGCAGTATTTT.

V gene TRBV27 combines with J gene TRBJ2-7, with TRBD2 as a possible D gene (5 bases). CDR3 size: 14 residues. V lost 3 bases to trimming and J lost 7 bases, with 16 bases between them. Germline V gene lookup returns CDR1 MNHEY and CDR2 SMNVEV (reference sequence). The CDR3, as DNA: TGTGCCAGCAGTTTCCGGAGGACTGGAGATGAGCAGTACTTC. It encodes CASSFRRTGDEQYF.

The sample holds one count of this clone. The rearrangement uses TRBV2 and TRBJ2-7; TRBD1 might be the D (6 bases). Trimming stripped 6 bases from V and 3 bases from J, with 12 bases between. Looked up from germline, CDR1 is SNHLY and CDR2 is FYNNEI. CDR3 length: 13 residues. CDR3 DNA sequence: TGTGCCAGCAGGATCCGGACAGACTACGAGCAGTACTTC. Its protein is CASRIRTDYEQYF.

The chain carries TRBV10-1 and TRBJ2-1; TRBD2 matches 12 bases. The ends lost 0 bases at V and 8 bases at J; junction bases unmatched: 5. The CDR3 totals 16 residues. Germline V gene sequence: CDR1 WNHNN, CDR2 SYGVQD (reference sequence). CDR3 residues: CASSESLAGGPHEQFF. Written as DNA, the CDR3 is TGCGCCAGCAGTGAGTCGCTAGCGGGGGGGCCCCATGAGCAGTTCTTC.

The rearrangement links TRBV7-6 to TRBJ2-1; 10 bases are shared with TRBD2. The germline gives CDR1 SGHVS, CDR2 FNYEAQ. After removal of 2 bases from V and 6 bases from J, the junction contained 7 bases not matched to a gene. The CDR3 consists of 16 residues. This CDR3 is CASSLSRAGGPNEQFF. DNA of the CDR3: TGTGCCAGCAGCTTAAGCCGAGCGGGAGGGCCCAATGAGCAGTTCTTC. The variable domain in full, with the rest retrieved from reference TRBV7-6 and TRBJ2-1, is GAGVSQSPRYKVTKRGQDVALRCDPISGHVSLYWYRQALGQGPEFLTYFNYEAQQDKSGLPNDRFSAERPEGSISTLTIQRTEQRDSAMYRCASSLSRAGGPNEQFFGPGTRLTVL.

This clone was counted once. V and J are TRBV28 and TRBJ1-5; TRBD1 is a possible D gene (6 bases). There are 14 residues in the CDR3. Deletions cut 10 bases from V and 0 bases from J, with 13 bases between. Germline values: CDR1 MDHEN, CDR2 SYDVKM. This chain's CDR3 is CAIGGQYSNQPQHF. CDR3 DNA sequence: TGTGCCATCGGAGGACAGTATAGCAATCAGCCCCAGCATTTT. Based on the CDR3 plus reference TRBV28 and TRBJ1-5, the full variable domain is DVKVTQSSRYLVKRTGEKVFLECVQDMDHENMFWYRQDPGLGLRLIYFSYDVKMKEKGDIPEGYSVSREKKERFSLILESASTNQTSMYLCAIGGQYSNQPQHFGDGTRLSIL.

The V call is TRBV5-1, the J call TRBJ2-1; TRBD2 is a possible D gene (6 bases). V lost 5 bases to trimming and J lost 4 bases, with 13 bases between them. This CDR3 region has 14 residues. The germline V gene encodes CDR1 SGHRS and CDR2 YFSETQ. CDR3 sequence reads: CASRGIGLYNEQFF. CDR3 bases: TGCGCCAGCAGAGGCATTGGACTATACAATGAGCAGTTCTTC.

The chain joins TRBV20-1 to TRBJ1-2; no clear D. This CDR3 comprises 15 residues. Germline-derived CDR1 and CDR2 are DFQATT and SNEGSKA (reference sequence). V was shortened by 3 bases and J by 4 bases, with 18 bases between the two germline ends. CDR3 in DNA: TGCAGTGCTAGTCCCCGGTCCGAAGGAGGCTATGGCTACACCTTC. It yields the protein CSASPRSEGGYGYTF.

This rearrangement joins TRBV7-2 to TRBJ1-1; D not certain. CDR1 and CDR2 (germline): SGHTA, FQGNSA. This CDR3 spans 16 amino acids. Trimming cost V 0 bases and J 0 bases, with 11 bases left between them. CDR3: CASSLAFSGLNTEAFF. CDR3 DNA sequence: TGTGCCAGCAGCTTAGCGTTTAGCGGTCTGAACACTGAAGCTTTCTTT. Full variable domain (missing parts from reference TRBV7-2 and TRBJ1-1): GAGVSQSPSNKVTEKGKDVELRCDPISGHTALYWYRQSLGQGLEFLIYFQGNSAPDKSGLPSDRFSAERTGGSVSTLTIQRTQQEDSAVYLCASSLAFSGLNTEAFFGQGTRLTVV.

This chain connects TRBV5-1 to TRBJ2-2, with D possibly being TRBD2 (6 bases). This CDR3 contains 15 residues. V was pared by 3 bases and J by 4 bases, with 13 bases between. The germline gives CDR1 SGHRS, CDR2 YFSETQ. The CDR3 DNA sequence: TGCGCCAGCAGCTGGGGGACTTACGGCACCGGGGAGCTGTTTTTT. Translation gives CASSWGTYGTGELFF.

V is TRBV18 and J is TRBJ2-1, with TRBD2 as a possible D gene (5 bases). Germline V gene lookup returns CDR1 KGHSH and CDR2 LQKENI. V lost 0 bases and J lost 4, with 13 bases in between. This CDR3 has 16 amino acids. This chain's CDR3 is CASSPPPAGPYNEQFF. In DNA, the CDR3 is TGTGCCAGCTCACCACCCCCGGCGGGTCCTTACAATGAGCAGTTCTTC.

The table lists this clone with a count of one. The chain uses TRBV18 and TRBJ1-3; 7 bases are a match to TRBD1. Germline V gene lookup returns CDR1 KGHSH and CDR2 LQKENI. The CDR3 has 15 amino acids. V was clipped by 0 bases and J by 2 bases; unmatched bases: 1. The CDR3 sequence is CASSPPGTAGNTIYF. CDR3 DNA sequence: TGTGCCAGCTCACCACCCGGGACAGCTGGAAACACCATATATTTT.

The J gene is TRBJ2-3, the V gene TRBV12-3 or TRBV12-4; no reliable D call. Trimming shortened V by 6 bases and J by 6 bases, and 7 bases separated the two germline ends. The CDR3 runs to 11 residues. CDR3 in DNA: TGTGCCAGCAGCAACTGGGATACGCAGTATTTT. Protein sequence: CASSNWDTQYF.

This rearrangement joins TRBV27 to TRBJ2-7; weak D call: TRBD2 (5 bases). V was pared by 2 bases and J by 3 bases, with 14 bases between. This CDR3 comprises 15 residues. Germline V gives CDR1 MNHEY, CDR2 SMNVEV (reference sequence). This CDR3 is CASSLGGGAVYEQYV. DNA of the CDR3: TGTGCCAGCAGTTTAGGCGGAGGAGCCGTCTACGAGCAGTACGTC.

This chain links TRBV19 with TRBJ2-2; D is uncertain. The CDR3 totals 14 residues. Trimming left V 5 bases short and J 1 base short, with 8 bases between. Germline V gives CDR1 LNHDA, CDR2 SQIVND (reference sequence). The CDR3 spells CASSFGRNTGELFF. CDR3 sequence (DNA): TGTGCCAGTAGTTTTGGCAGGAACACCGGGGAGCTGTTTTTT. Full variable domain (rest looked up from reference TRBV19 and TRBJ2-2): DGGITQSPKYLFRKEGQNVTLSCEQNLNHDAMYWYRQDPGQGLRLIYYSQIVNDFQKGDIAEGYSVSREKKESFPLTVTSAQKNPTAFYLCASSFGRNTGELFFGEGSRLTVL.

The V and J genes are TRBV11-2 and TRBJ2-1; 9 nucleotides agree with TRBD2. This CDR3 spans 15 amino acids. V lost 4 bases, J lost 6 bases, and 7 bases stayed unmatched. The germline V gene has CDR1 SGHAT and CDR2 FQNNGV. The CDR3 nucleotides read TGTGCCAGCAGCTCCCCGGGACTAGCTAGCAATGAGCAGTTCTTC. It yields the protein CASSSPGLASNEQFF.

The V and J genes are TRBV7-9 and TRBJ2-6, with TRBD1 identical over 11 bases. V shed 7 bases and J 0 bases; nucleotides not matched to a gene: 5. The CDR3 has 17 residues. The germline CDR1 and CDR2 sequences are SEHNR and FQNEAQ (reference sequence). In DNA form, the CDR3 reads TGTGCCAGCATTGGACAGGGGGCTGTCTCTGGGGCCAACGTCCTGACTTTC. It encodes CASIGQGAVSGANVLTF.

The chain links TRBV27 to TRBJ2-7, with TRBD1 as a possible D gene (5 bases). The CDR3 loop spans 13 amino acids. V gave up 9 bases and J gave up 5 bases, with 17 bases separating them. Germline lookup yields CDR1 MNHEY and CDR2 SMNVEV (reference sequence). Written as DNA, the CDR3 is TGTGCCAGACCCCAGGGTACGAACCACGAGCAGTACGTC. Its translation is CARPQGTNHEQYV.

V and J are TRBV5-4 and TRBJ2-3; TRBD2 agrees at 7 bases. CDR3 size: 15 residues. Germline values: CDR1 SGHNT, CDR2 YYREEE (reference sequence). V shed 3 bases, J shed 1 base, and the junction held 5 bases outside the gene matches. This CDR3 is CASSWVAGGTDTQYF. The CDR3 nucleotides are TGTGCCAGCAGCTGGGTTGCGGGGGGCACAGATACGCAGTATTTT.

The V gene is TRBV10-2, the J gene TRBJ2-7; D ambiguous. This CDR3 contains 13 residues. Trimming took off 6 bases at V and 6 bases at J, with 15 bases between the two ends. From germline, CDR1 is WSHSY and CDR2 SAAADI. The CDR3 coding sequence is TGCGCCAGCAGGGATAGCACCCTCGGCGAGCAGTACGTC. Translated: CASRDSTLGEQYV.

The chain carries TRBV2 and TRBJ1-6; 9 bases agree with TRBD1. In germline, CDR1 is SNHLY, CDR2 FYNNEI. CDR3 length equals 15 residues. Trimming removed 6 bases from V and 10 bases from J; junction bases left unmatched: 10. CDR3 nucleotide sequence: TGTGCCAGCAGCGACGACAGGGGGGTAGGGTCACCCCTCCACTTT. Translation: CASSDDRGVGSPLHF.

The chain links TRBV28 to TRBJ1-5; tentative D call: TRBD1 (5 bases). Germline CDR1 and CDR2: MDHEN and SYDVKM. The CDR3 runs 16 residues. The ends were cut back, 6 bases at V and 2 bases at J, with 17 bases in the middle. The DNA of the CDR3 is TGTGCCAGCAGCGCGCTAGACAGTTCGGGCAATCAGCCCCAGCATTTT. Translation gives CASSALDSSGNQPQHF.

The V call is TRBV6-2 or TRBV6-3, the J call TRBJ2-1; 9 bases agree with TRBD2. CDR3 size: 16 residues. V dropped 4 bases and J dropped 8; count of bases not matched to a gene: 12. The germline V gene encodes CDR1 MNHEY and CDR2 SVGEGT. The CDR3 sequence is CASSSVASGKPDEQFF. The CDR3 nucleotides are TGTGCCAGCAGTTCGGTTGCTAGCGGGAAGCCGGATGAGCAGTTCTTC.

This clone was found once. The chain combines TRBV14 with TRBJ2-1; TRBD1 matches at 12 bases. Germline CDR1 reads SGHDN; CDR2 reads FVKESK. The CDR3 has 17 residues. V trimming: 4 bases; J trimming: 8 bases; junction bases outside the gene matches: 12. The CDR3 bases are TGTGCCAGCAGCCTTCTTACGGGACAGGGGGCTATAGATGAGCAGTTCTTC. It encodes CASSLLTGQGAIDEQFF.

The CDR3 loop is CASSQPLLAGGETQYF. In DNA form, the CDR3 reads TGTGCCAGCAGCCAACCTCTCCTAGCGGGAGGGGAGACCCAGTACTTC. The chain has TRBV6-2 or TRBV6-3 and TRBJ2-5; 12 bases are a match to TRBD2. V trimming: 6 bases; J trimming: 5 bases; junction bases outside the gene matches: 10. Per germline, CDR1 MNHEY and CDR2 SVGEGT. There are 16 residues in the CDR3.

V gene TRBV19 combines with J gene TRBJ1-5; TRBD1 aligns across 7 bases. This CDR3 spans 15 amino acids. CDR1 is LNHDA, CDR2 SQIVND, per germline (reference sequence). The ends lost 5 bases at V and 2 bases at J; junction bases unmatched: 6. The CDR3 here is CASSETGAGNQPQHF. In DNA, the CDR3 is TGTGCCAGTAGTGAAACAGGGGCTGGCAATCAGCCCCAGCATTTT.

The chain is built from TRBV4-1 and TRBJ2-7; 7 bases agree with TRBD1. CDR1 and CDR2 from the germline V gene are MGHRA and YSYEKL. Unmatched junction bases numbered 16, after V lost 3 bases and J lost 2 bases. The CDR3 has 18 amino acids. CDR3 DNA sequence: TGCGCCAGCAGCCACTACCCTCAAGGTAGGGACAGAACCTACGAGCAGTACTTC. As protein: CASSHYPQGRDRTYEQYF.

The chain couples TRBV5-1 to TRBJ2-3, with D possibly being TRBD2 (6 bases). The CDR3 is made up of 16 amino acids. Trimming left V 0 bases short and J 0 bases short, with 11 bases between. Germline V gene data show CDR1 as SGHRS and CDR2 as YFSETQ. Here the CDR3 DNA reads TGCGCCAGCAGCTTGGTGGAGGGCGACAGCACAGATACGCAGTATTTT. Translating it yields CASSLVEGDSTDTQYF. Together with reference TRBV5-1 and TRBJ2-3, the CDR3 gives the full variable domain: KAGVTQTPRYLIKTRGQQVTLSCSPISGHRSVSWYQQTPGQGLQFLFEYFSETQRNKGNFPGRFSGRQFSNSRSEMNVSTLELGDSALYLCASSLVEGDSTDTQYFGPGTRLTVL.